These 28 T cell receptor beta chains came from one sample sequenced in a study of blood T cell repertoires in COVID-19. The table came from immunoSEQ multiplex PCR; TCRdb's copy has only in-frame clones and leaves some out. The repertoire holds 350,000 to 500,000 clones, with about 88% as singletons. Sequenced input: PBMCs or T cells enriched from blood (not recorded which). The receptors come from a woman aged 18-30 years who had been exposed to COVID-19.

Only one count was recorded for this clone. CDR3 loop: CASSKNRGPLHSYGYTF. CDR3 sequence (DNA): TGTGCCAGCAGTAAAAACAGGGGCCCCCTCCACTCCTATGGCTACACCTTC. This sequence joins TRBV28 and TRBJ1-2, with TRBD1 matching 7 bases. Trimming cost V 5 bases and J 4 bases; bases outside gene matches: 16. Looked up from germline, CDR1 is MDHEN and CDR2 is SYDVKM. The length of the CDR3 is 17 residues.

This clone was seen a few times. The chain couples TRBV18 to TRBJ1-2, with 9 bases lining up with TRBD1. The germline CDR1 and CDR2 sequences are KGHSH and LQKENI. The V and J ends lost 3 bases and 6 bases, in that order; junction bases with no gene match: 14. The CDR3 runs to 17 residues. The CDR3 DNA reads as TGTGCCAGCTCACCCCGAGGACAGGGGATTCGGGCGGATGGCTACACCTTC. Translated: CASSPRGQGIRADGYTF.

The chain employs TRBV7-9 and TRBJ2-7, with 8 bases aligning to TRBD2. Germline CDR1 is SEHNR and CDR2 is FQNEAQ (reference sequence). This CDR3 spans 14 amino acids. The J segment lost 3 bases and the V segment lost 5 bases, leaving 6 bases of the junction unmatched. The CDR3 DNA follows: TGTGCCAGCAGCCCCACCCTAGCGGGCTACGAGCAGTACTTC. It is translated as CASSPTLAGYEQYF.

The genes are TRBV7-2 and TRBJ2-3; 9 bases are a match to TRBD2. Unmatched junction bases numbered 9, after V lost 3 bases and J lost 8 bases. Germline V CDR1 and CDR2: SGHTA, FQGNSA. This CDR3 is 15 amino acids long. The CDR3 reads CASSLGLAGVGTQYF. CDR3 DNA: TGTGCCAGCAGCTTGGGACTAGCCGGGGTAGGTACGCAGTATTTT.

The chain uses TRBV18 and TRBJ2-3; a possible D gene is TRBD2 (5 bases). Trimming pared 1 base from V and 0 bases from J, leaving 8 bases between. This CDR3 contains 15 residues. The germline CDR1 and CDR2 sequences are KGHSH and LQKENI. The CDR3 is CASSPLATSTDTQYF. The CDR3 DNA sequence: TGTGCCAGCTCACCACTAGCGACTAGCACAGATACGCAGTATTTT.

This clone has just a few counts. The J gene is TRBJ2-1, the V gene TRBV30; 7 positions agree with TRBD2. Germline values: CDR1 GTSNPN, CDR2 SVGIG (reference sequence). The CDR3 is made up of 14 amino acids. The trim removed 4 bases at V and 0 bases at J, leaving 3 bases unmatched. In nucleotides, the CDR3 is TGTGCCTGGACTAGCGGATTCTCCTACAATGAGCAGTTCTTC. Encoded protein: CAWTSGFSYNEQFF.

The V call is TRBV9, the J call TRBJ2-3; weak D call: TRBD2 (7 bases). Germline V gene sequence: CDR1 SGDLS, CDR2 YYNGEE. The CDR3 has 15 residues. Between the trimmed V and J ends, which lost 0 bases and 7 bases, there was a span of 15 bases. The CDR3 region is CASSVEGGPAYTQYF. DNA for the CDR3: TGTGCCAGCAGCGTAGAGGGGGGGCCAGCCTATACGCAGTATTTT. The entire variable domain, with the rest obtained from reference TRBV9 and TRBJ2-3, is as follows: DSGVTQTPKHLITATGQRVTLRCSPRSGDLSVYWYQQSLDQGLQFLIQYYNGEERAKGNILERFSAQQFPDLHSELNLSSLELGDSALYFCASSVEGGPAYTQYFGPGTRLTVL.

CDR3 in DNA: TGCGCCAGCAGTCAGCCCGGGGGCACAGATACGCAGTATTTT. Translation gives CASSQPGGTDTQYF. This sequence joins TRBV10-2 and TRBJ2-3; perhaps TRBD2 as D (5 bases). In germline, CDR1 is WSHSY, CDR2 SAAADI. The CDR3 sequence is 14 residues long. With 5 bases removed from V and 1 base from J, the gap between germline ends came to 10 bases.

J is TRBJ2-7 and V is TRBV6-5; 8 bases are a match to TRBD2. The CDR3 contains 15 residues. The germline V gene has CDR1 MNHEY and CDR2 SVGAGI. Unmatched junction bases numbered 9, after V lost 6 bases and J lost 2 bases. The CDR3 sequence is CASRAGETATYEQYF. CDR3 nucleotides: TGTGCCAGCAGAGCGGGGGAAACAGCTACCTACGAGCAGTACTTC.

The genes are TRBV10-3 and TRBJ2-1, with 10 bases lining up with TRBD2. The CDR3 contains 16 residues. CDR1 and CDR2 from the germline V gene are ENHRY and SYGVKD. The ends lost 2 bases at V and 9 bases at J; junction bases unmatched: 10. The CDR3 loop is CAISEEVTSGAVEQFF. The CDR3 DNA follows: TGTGCCATCAGTGAGGAGGTTACTAGCGGGGCGGTTGAGCAGTTCTTC.

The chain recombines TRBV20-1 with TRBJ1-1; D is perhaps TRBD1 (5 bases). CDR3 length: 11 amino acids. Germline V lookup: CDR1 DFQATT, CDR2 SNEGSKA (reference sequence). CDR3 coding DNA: TGCAGCGGGGGTCCGAACACTGAAGCTTTCTTT. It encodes CSGGPNTEAFF.

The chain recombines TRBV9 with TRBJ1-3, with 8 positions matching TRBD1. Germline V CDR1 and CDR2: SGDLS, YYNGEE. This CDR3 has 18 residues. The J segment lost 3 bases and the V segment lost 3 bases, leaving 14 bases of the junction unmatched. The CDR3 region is CASSDNRQGLRGGNTIYF. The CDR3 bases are TGTGCCAGCAGCGATAACCGACAGGGGCTCCGCGGTGGAAACACCATATATTTT.

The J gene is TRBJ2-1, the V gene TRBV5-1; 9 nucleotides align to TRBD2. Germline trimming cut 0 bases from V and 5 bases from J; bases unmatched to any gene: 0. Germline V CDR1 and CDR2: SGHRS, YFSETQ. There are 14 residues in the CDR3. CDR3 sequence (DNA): TGCGCCAGCAGCTTGGCTAGCGGGAACAATGAGCAGTTCTTC. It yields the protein CASSLASGNNEQFF.

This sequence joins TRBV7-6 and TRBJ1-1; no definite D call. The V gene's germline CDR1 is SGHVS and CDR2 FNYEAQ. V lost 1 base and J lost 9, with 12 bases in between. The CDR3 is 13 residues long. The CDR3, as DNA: TGTGCCAGCAGCTTAGAGGGCCGGGGTAAAGCTTTCTTT. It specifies CASSLEGRGKAFF. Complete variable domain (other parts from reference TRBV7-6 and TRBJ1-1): GAGVSQSPRYKVTKRGQDVALRCDPISGHVSLYWYRQALGQGPEFLTYFNYEAQQDKSGLPNDRFSAERPEGSISTLTIQRTEQRDSAMYRCASSLEGRGKAFFGQGTRLTVV.

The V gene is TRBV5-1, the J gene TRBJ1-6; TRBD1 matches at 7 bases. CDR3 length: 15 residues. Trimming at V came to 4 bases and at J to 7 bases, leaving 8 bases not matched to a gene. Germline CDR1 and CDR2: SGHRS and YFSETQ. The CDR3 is CASSLGTAMNSPLHF. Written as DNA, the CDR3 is TGCGCCAGCAGCCTGGGGACAGCCATGAATTCACCCCTCCACTTT.

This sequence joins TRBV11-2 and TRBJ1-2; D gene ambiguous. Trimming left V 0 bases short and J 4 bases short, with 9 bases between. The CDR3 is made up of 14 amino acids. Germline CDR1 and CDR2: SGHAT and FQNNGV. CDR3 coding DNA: TGTGCCAGCAGCTTAGAGGGCGACATCTATGGCTACACCTTC. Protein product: CASSLEGDIYGYTF.

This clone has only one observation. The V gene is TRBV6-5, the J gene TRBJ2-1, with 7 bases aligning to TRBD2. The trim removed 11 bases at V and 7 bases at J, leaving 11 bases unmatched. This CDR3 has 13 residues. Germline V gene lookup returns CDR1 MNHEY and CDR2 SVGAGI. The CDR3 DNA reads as TGTGCCTCACTAGCGTCATTGGGGAATGAGCAGTTCTTC. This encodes CASLASLGNEQFF.

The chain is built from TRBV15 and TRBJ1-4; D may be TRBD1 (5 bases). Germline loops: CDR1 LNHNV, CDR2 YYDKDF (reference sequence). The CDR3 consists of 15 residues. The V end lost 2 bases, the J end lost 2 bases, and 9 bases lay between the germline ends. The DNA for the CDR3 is TGTGCCACCAGCAGATATGGGGGGACTAATGAAAAACTGTTTTTT. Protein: CATSRYGGTNEKLFF.

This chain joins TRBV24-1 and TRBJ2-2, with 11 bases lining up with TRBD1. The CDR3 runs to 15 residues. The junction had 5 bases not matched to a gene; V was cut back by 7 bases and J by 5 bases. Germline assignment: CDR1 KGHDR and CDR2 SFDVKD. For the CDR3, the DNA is TGTGCCACCAGCCGGACAGGGGGCGGGACCGGGGAGCTGTTTTTT. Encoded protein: CATSRTGGGTGELFF.

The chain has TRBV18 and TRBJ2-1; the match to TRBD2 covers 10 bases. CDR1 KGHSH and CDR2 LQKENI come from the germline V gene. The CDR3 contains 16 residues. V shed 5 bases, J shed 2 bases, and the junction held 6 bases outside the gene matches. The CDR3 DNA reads TGTGCCAGCTCAGGACTAGCGGAGAACACCTACAATGAGCAGTTCTTC. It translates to CASSGLAENTYNEQFF.

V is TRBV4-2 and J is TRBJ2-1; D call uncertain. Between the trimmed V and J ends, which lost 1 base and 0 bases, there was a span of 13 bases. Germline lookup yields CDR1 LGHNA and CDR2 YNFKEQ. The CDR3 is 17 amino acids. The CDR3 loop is CASSQGLGPSSYNEQFF. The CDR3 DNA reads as TGTGCCAGCAGCCAAGGTTTGGGCCCAAGCTCCTACAATGAGCAGTTCTTC.

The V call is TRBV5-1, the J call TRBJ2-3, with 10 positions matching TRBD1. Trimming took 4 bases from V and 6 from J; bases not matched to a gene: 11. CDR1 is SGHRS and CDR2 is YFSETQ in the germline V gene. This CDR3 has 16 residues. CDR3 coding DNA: TGCGCCAGCAGCCTCGGGACAGGGGTCACGTTGGATACGCAGTATTTT. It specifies CASSLGTGVTLDTQYF.

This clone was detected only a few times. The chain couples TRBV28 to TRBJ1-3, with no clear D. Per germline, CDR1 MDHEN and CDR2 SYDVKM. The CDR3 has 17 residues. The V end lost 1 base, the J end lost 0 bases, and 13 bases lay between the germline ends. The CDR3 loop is CASSLFLRSPSGNTIYF. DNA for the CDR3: TGTGCCAGCAGTTTATTCTTGCGGTCACCCTCTGGAAACACCATATATTTT.

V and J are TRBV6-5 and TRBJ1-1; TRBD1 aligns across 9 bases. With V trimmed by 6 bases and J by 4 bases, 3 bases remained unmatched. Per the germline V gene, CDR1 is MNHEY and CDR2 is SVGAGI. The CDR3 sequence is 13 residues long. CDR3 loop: CASSLTGGTEAFF. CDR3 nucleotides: TGTGCCAGCAGCCTGACAGGGGGCACTGAAGCTTTCTTT.

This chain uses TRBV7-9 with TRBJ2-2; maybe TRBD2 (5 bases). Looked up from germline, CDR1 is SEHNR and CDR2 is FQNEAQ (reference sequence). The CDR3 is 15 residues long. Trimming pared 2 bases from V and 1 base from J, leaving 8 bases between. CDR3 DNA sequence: TGTGCCAGCAGCTTACCGGGGAGGAACACCGGGGAGCTGTTTTTT. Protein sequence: CASSLPGRNTGELFF.

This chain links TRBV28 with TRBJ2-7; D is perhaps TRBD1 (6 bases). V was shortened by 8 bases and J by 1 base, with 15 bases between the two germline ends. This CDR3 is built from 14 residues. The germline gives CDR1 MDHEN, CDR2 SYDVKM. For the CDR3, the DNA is TGTGCCAGCGGTACAGGGTGGGGTTCCTACGAGCAGTACTTC. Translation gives CASGTGWGSYEQYF.

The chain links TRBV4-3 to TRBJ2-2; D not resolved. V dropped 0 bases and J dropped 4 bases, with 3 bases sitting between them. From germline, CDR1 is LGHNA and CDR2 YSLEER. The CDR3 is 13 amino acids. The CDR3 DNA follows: TGCGCCAGCAGCCAAGACTCCACCGGGGAGCTGTTTTTT. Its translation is CASSQDSTGELFF.

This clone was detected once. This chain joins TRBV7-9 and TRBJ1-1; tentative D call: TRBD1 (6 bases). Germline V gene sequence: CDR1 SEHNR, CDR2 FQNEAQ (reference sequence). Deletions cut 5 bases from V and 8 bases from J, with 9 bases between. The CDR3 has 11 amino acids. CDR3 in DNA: TGTGCCAGCAGCCTCGGGACAGAAGCTTTCTTT. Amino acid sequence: CASSLGTEAFF.